A single sample gave rise to the 2 T cell receptor beta chains below, sequenced in a study of cytotoxic CD8 clonotypes in ibrutinib-treated CLL. Sequencing was performed with immunoSEQ multiplex PCR; in TCRdb, only in-frame clones are kept and a portion is missing. In the table there are 97,000 or so clones, about 78% of which are singletons. This sample comprised PBMCs, obtained after 12 months of ibrutinib treatment. These receptors were obtained from a human donor with chronic lymphocytic leukemia.

This clone was seen more than once but under ten times. The chain's CDR3 is CASRGQGGETQYF. In DNA form, the CDR3 reads TGTGCCAGCAGGGGACAGGGTGGGGAGACCCAGTACTTC. The V gene is TRBV6-4, the J gene TRBJ2-5; 9 bases agree with TRBD1. V dropped 6 bases and J dropped 5; count of bases not matched to a gene: 4. The CDR3 sequence is 13 residues long. Germline values: CDR1 MRHNA, CDR2 SNTAGT.

The chain employs TRBV28 and TRBJ1-4; the D is unclear. Trimming left V 6 bases short and J 5 bases short, with 16 bases between. This CDR3 is 15 amino acids long. Germline V gene sequence: CDR1 MDHEN, CDR2 SYDVKM. The CDR3, as DNA: TGTGCCAGCAGCACCGGAGGGATTGGGAATGAAAAACTGTTTTTT. This encodes CASSTGGIGNEKLFF.